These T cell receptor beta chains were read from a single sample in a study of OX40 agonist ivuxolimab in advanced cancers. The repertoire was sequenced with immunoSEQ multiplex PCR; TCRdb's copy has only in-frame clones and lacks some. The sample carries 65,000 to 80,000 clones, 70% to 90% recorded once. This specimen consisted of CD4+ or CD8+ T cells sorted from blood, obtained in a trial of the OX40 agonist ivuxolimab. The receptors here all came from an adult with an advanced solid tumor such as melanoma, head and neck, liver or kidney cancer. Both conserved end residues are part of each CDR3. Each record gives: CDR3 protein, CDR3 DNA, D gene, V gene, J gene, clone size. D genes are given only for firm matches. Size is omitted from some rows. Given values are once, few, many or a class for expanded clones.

CDR3aa: CAITRGQGNTEAFF
CDR3nt: TGTGCCATCACCAGAGGACAGGGGAACACTGAAGCTTTCTTT
d_gene: TRBD1
v_gene: TRBV10-3
j_gene: TRBJ1-1
abundance: .

CDR3aa: CASSYSIGTRIEQYF
CDR3nt: TGTGCCAGCAGTTACTCGATCGGGACTAGGATTGAGCAGTACTTC
d_gene: TRBD2
v_gene: TRBV6-5
j_gene: TRBJ2-7
abundance: .

CDR3aa: CASSLVGRETIGYTF
CDR3nt: TGTGCCAGCAGCTTGGTTGGCAGGGAAACTATTGGCTACACCTTC
d_gene: .
v_gene: TRBV5-6
j_gene: TRBJ1-2
abundance: .

CDR3aa: CASSIDPGRGRGGEQYF
CDR3nt: TGTGCCAGTAGTATAGATCCAGGGAGGGGGAGAGGCGGCGAGCAGTACTTC
d_gene: .
v_gene: TRBV19
j_gene: TRBJ2-7
abundance: .

CDR3aa: CASSLVPSNTGELFF
CDR3nt: TGTGCCAGCAGCTTGGTCCCCTCGAACACCGGGGAGCTGTTTTTT
d_gene: .
v_gene: TRBV5-5
j_gene: TRBJ2-2
abundance: .

CDR3aa: CASSYFASGPDTQYF
CDR3nt: TGTGCCAGCAGTTACTTCGCGAGTGGTCCAGATACGCAGTATTTT
d_gene: .
v_gene: TRBV6-5
j_gene: TRBJ2-3
abundance: .

CDR3aa: CASSLAGSNYEQYF
CDR3nt: TGTGCCAGCAGCTTAGCGGGTTCCAACTACGAGCAGTACTTC
d_gene: .
v_gene: TRBV7-9
j_gene: TRBJ2-7
abundance: .

CDR3aa: CASSQEAIRGRRLGYGYTF
CDR3nt: TGCGCCAGCAGCCAAGAAGCGATCAGGGGGCGCCGTCTAGGCTATGGCTACACCTTC
d_gene: TRBD1
v_gene: TRBV4-1
j_gene: TRBJ1-2
abundance: .

CDR3aa: CSVEWGSYNEQFF
CDR3nt: TGCAGCGTTGAATGGGGGTCCTACAATGAGCAGTTCTTC
d_gene: .
v_gene: TRBV29-1
j_gene: TRBJ2-1
abundance: once

CDR3aa: CSVPGVEKLFF
CDR3nt: TGCAGTGTACCGGGAGTAGAAAAACTGTTTTTT
d_gene: .
v_gene: TRBV20-1
j_gene: TRBJ1-4
abundance: .

CDR3aa: CASSLTRGPYNEQFF
CDR3nt: TGTGCCAGCAGCTTAACCCGGGGGCCCTACAATGAGCAGTTCTTC
d_gene: .
v_gene: TRBV7-9
j_gene: TRBJ2-1
abundance: .

CDR3aa: CASSQFAELNTEAFF
CDR3nt: TGTGCCAGCAGCCAATTTGCAGAGTTGAACACTGAAGCTTTCTTT
d_gene: .
v_gene: TRBV4-2
j_gene: TRBJ1-1
abundance: .

CDR3aa: CASSGTSGSSNEQFF
CDR3nt: TGTGCCAGCAGCGGGACTAGCGGGAGTAGCAATGAGCAGTTCTTC
d_gene: TRBD2
v_gene: TRBV9
j_gene: TRBJ2-1
abundance: .

CDR3aa: CASSLQATSSYEQYF
CDR3nt: TGCGCCAGCAGCTTACAGGCGACTAGCTCCTACGAGCAGTACTTC
d_gene: .
v_gene: TRBV5-1
j_gene: TRBJ2-7
abundance: .

CDR3aa: CASSLDRQTSQPLPQETQYF
CDR3nt: TGTGCCAGCAGCTTAGATCGTCAGACTAGCCAACCTCTACCCCAAGAGACCCAGTACTTC
d_gene: TRBD2
v_gene: TRBV7-6
j_gene: TRBJ2-5
abundance: .

CDR3aa: CASSVGGASIHEQYF
CDR3nt: TGTGCCAGCAGCGTAGGGGGGGCCTCCATCCACGAGCAGTACTTC
d_gene: .
v_gene: TRBV9
j_gene: TRBJ2-7
abundance: .

CDR3aa: CAWSVFGDYGYTF
CDR3nt: TGTGCCTGGAGCGTCTTTGGAGACTATGGCTACACCTTC
d_gene: .
v_gene: TRBV30
j_gene: TRBJ1-2
abundance: .

CDR3aa: CASSLAGGPDTQYF
CDR3nt: TGTGCCAGCAGTCTAGCGGGAGGGCCGGATACGCAGTATTTT
d_gene: TRBD2
v_gene: TRBV27
j_gene: TRBJ2-3
abundance: .

CDR3aa: CASSRASDFTDTQYF
CDR3nt: TGTGCCAGCTCTCGGGCTTCGGATTTCACAGATACGCAGTATTTT
d_gene: .
v_gene: TRBV27
j_gene: TRBJ2-3
abundance: .

CDR3aa: CASSPYQGAYEQYF
CDR3nt: TGTGCCAGCAGCCCCTATCAGGGGGCTTACGAGCAGTACTTC
d_gene: TRBD1
v_gene: TRBV4-2
j_gene: TRBJ2-7
abundance: .

CDR3aa: CSASDTGYGYTF
CDR3nt: TGCAGCGCTTCGGACACCGGCTATGGCTACACCTTC
d_gene: .
v_gene: TRBV29-1
j_gene: TRBJ1-2
abundance: .

CDR3aa: CASSPGTMYGYTF
CDR3nt: TGTGCCAGTAGCCCAGGGACGATGTATGGCTACACCTTC
d_gene: .
v_gene: TRBV19
j_gene: TRBJ1-2
abundance: once